This T cell receptor (beta chain) was documented in a study of shared clonotypes between healthy human individuals. Study information: Each donor's CD8 memory used one plate, CD8 naive two, each CD4 subset three.

Germline V CDR1 and CDR2: SGHDN, FVKESK. With 2 bases removed from V and 3 bases from J, the gap between germline ends came to 14 bases. This CDR3 is built from 15 residues. For every subset, genomic DNA was evenly distributed across several immunoSEQ plates. Clones were read by immunoSEQ multiplex PCR, and TCRdb kept only the in-frame ones, dropping some. The profile shows hundreds of thousands of clones, around 74% of them singletons. Specimen: memory CD4+ T cells sorted from blood. The subset here: CD45RA-negative fraction. The source of this sequence is a woman aged 25 to 45 in good health. The V and J genes are TRBV14 and TRBJ2-7, with D hard to call. The CDR3 here is CASSQWRERIYEQYF. The CDR3 DNA is TGTGCCAGCAGCCAATGGAGAGAAAGAATCTACGAGCAGTACTTC.